Listed here is a single T cell receptor (beta chain). What it binds is unknown. The V gene lost 1 base and the J gene lost 9 bases, with 10 bases spanning the gap. This CDR3 is 12 amino acids long. Germline CDR1 and CDR2: SGHDT and YYEEEE. This record belongs to a study of post-analysis software for immune sequencing data. Study details: Disease courses included relapsing-remitting, secondary progressive and progressive-relapsing multiple sclerosis. Study results and caveats: Strong co-clustering by F measure was seen for same-batch samples. Elevated frequency relative to controls characterized about 5 TRBV segments in patients, TRBV5-6, TRBV5-1 and TRBV20-1 among them. Controls showed significantly higher normalized Chao1 diversity than did multiple sclerosis patients.

The library was made from cDNA and included unique molecular identifiers. Between about 1 and 11 million T cells gave rise to 500,000 to 600,000 cDNA molecules. From the PCR reads, TCRdb called clonotypes with MiXCR, one entry per CDR3 protein. The sample has about 820,000 distinct CDR3 sequences, around 50% seen once. The clonotype was recovered from a girl between 5 and 17 years old with multiple sclerosis. The sample comprised blood. The chain employs TRBV5-6 and TRBJ1-2; the D is unclear. The CDR3 protein is CASSLRLRSYTF. Here the CDR3 DNA reads TGTGCCAGCAGCTTGAGACTCCGGAGCTACACCTTC.